This is a list of T cell receptor beta chains from one sample in a study of blood T cells in healthy people across ages. TCRdb used MiXCR to reprocess the 5' RACE reads, holding one entry per CDR3 protein. The sample shows 950,000 to 1,200,000 distinct CDR3 sequences, less than 45% of them seen only once. The specimen sequenced was blood. The receptors come from a man younger than 35 in good health. CDR3s include the opening cysteine and the closing phenylalanine or tryptophan. Fields, in order: V gene, D gene, clone size, J gene, CDR3 protein. D genes are given only for firm matches. Size tells how often a clone was seen (once, few, many) or the class of an expanded clone, and some rows leave it out.

V gene: TRBV6-2/TRBV6-3
D gene: .
clone size: few
J gene: TRBJ2-4
CDR3 protein: CASSVLAKNIQYF

V gene: TRBV11-2
D gene: .
clone size: .
J gene: TRBJ2-5
CDR3 protein: CASRTLRVRRSNEQYF

V gene: TRBV9
D gene: TRBD1
clone size: .
J gene: TRBJ1-6
CDR3 protein: CASSGTGAGNSPLHF

V gene: TRBV4-3
D gene: .
clone size: .
J gene: TRBJ2-1
CDR3 protein: CASSQEGRNERFF

V gene: TRBV20-1
D gene: .
clone size: .
J gene: TRBJ2-7
CDR3 protein: CSASRGPTYEQYF

V gene: TRBV10-3
D gene: TRBD1
clone size: few
J gene: TRBJ2-7
CDR3 protein: CAITGDRIYEQYF

V gene: TRBV27
D gene: .
clone size: .
J gene: TRBJ1-5
CDR3 protein: CASSLRVNLGQPQHF

V gene: TRBV12-3/TRBV12-4
D gene: .
clone size: .
J gene: TRBJ1-2
CDR3 protein: CASRGVNYGYTF

V gene: TRBV7-9
D gene: .
clone size: .
J gene: TRBJ2-1
CDR3 protein: CASKLAGREQFF

V gene: TRBV30
D gene: .
clone size: once
J gene: TRBJ1-1
CDR3 protein: CAWSDDRLNTEAFF

V gene: TRBV11-2
D gene: .
clone size: .
J gene: TRBJ1-2
CDR3 protein: CASSLGSRYTF

V gene: TRBV4-3
D gene: .
clone size: .
J gene: TRBJ2-1
CDR3 protein: CASSQDPARYNEQFF

V gene: TRBV18
D gene: TRBD1
clone size: few
J gene: .
CDR3 protein: CASSPSRTGTYEQYF

V gene: TRBV5-1
D gene: .
clone size: few
J gene: TRBJ2-7
CDR3 protein: CASRLTDPYEQYF

V gene: TRBV11-3
D gene: .
clone size: .
J gene: TRBJ2-3
CDR3 protein: CASSLFAGGGTDTQYF

V gene: TRBV5-1
D gene: .
clone size: few
J gene: TRBJ1-4
CDR3 protein: CASSLGMRNEKLFF

V gene: TRBV10-3
D gene: .
clone size: few
J gene: TRBJ1-1
CDR3 protein: CAISDGGQDTEAFF

V gene: TRBV2
D gene: .
clone size: .
J gene: TRBJ1-5
CDR3 protein: CASSGSGDGNQPQHF

V gene: TRBV5-1
D gene: TRBD1
clone size: once
J gene: TRBJ1-1
CDR3 protein: CASSRSGTGAPEAFF